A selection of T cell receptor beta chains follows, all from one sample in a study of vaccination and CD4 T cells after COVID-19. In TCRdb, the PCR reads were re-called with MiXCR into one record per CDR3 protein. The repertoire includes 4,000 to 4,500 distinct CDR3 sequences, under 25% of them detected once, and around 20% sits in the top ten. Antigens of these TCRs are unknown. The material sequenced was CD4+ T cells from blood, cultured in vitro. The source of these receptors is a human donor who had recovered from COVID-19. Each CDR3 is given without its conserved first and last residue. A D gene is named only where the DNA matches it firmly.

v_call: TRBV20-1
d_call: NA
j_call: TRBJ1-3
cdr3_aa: SASVGSGNTIY

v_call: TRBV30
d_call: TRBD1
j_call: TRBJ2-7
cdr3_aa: AWSGDRPYEQY

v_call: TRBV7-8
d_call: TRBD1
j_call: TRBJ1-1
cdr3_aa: ASSRQGWDTEAF

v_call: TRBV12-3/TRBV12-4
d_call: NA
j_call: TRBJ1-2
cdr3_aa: ASRSTSNYGYT

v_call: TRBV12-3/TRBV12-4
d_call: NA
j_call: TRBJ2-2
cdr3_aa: ASSLLPNTGELF

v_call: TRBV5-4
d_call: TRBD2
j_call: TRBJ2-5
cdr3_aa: ASSPGGTGRYLAQY

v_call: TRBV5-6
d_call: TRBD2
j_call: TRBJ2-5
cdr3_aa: ASSQLAGGQETQY

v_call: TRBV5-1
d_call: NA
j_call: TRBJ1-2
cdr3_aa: ASSPRVGAGYGYT

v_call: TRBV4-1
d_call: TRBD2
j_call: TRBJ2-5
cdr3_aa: ASSQEGLGFQETQY

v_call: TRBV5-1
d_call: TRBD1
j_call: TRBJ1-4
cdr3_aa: ASTLRGGTTNEKLF

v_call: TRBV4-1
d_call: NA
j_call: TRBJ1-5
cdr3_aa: ASSQGEGQPQH

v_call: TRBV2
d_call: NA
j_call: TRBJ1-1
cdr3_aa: ASSVVTDTEAF

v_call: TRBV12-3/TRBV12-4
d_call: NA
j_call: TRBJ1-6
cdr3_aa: ASSLFSANSPLH

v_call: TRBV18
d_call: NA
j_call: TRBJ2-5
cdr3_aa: ASSPNSEETQY

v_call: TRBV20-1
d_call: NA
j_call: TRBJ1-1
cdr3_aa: SARAVIIFTEAF

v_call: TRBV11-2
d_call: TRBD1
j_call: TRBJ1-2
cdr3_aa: ASSPGDRWDLNNNGYT

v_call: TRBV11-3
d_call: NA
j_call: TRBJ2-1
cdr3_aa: ASSLNLRNEQF

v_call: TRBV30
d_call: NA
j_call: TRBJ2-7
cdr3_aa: AWPEVPTGRSSYEQY

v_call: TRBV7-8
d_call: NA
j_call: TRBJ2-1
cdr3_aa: ASSLPFLSEQF

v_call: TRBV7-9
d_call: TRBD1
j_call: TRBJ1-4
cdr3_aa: ASSPRWDRDGEKLF

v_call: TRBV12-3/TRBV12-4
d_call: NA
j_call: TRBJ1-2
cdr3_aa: ASRGARSYGYT

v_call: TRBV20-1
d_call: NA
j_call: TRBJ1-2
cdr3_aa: SAWSYGYT

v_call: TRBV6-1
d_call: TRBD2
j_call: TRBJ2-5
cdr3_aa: ASSEPGLAQETQY

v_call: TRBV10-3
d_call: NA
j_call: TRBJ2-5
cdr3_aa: AISDGPQETQY

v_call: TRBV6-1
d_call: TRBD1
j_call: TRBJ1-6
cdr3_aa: ASSRTGGSSPLD

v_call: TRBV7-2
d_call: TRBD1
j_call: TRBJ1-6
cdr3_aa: ASSPDRGGYSPLH

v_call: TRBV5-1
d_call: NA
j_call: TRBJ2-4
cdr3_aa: ASSPGPQLAKNIQY

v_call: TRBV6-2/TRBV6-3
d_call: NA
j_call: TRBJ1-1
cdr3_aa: ASRSTGNTEAF

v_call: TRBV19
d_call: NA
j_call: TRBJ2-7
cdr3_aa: ASSRDLYEQY

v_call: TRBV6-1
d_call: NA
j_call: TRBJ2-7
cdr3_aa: ASRQGAAEQY

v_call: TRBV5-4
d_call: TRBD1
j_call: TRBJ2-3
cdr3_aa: ASSLGQGMYTQY

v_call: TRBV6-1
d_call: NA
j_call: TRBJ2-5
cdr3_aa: ATDFQTHPGRETQY

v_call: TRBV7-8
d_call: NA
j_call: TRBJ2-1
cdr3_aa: ASSLYVRWAHNEQF

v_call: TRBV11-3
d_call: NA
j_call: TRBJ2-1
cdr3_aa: ASSLEGEYEQF

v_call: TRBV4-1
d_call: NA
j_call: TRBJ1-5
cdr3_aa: ASSQDLDSISNQPQH

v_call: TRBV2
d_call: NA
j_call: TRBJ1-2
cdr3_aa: ASSEWGDSSYGYT

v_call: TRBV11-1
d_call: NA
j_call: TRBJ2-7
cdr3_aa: ASSLDPDQRHYEQY

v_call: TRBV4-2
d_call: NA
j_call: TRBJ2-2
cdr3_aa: ASSQYGVRTGELF

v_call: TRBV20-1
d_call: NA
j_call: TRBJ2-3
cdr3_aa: SAPPGTDTQY

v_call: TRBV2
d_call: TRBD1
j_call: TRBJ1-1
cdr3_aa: ASSEALGGGSTEAF

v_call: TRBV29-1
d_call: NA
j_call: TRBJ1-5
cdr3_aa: SVGGVKQPQH

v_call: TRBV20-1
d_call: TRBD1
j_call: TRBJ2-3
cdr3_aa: SAPTGSDTQY

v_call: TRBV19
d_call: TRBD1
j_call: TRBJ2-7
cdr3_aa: ASSIDRGHYEQY

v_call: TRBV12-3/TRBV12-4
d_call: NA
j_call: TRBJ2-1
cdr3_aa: ASSFGARYNEQF

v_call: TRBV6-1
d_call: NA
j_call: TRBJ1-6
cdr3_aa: ASKGPTGVNSPLH

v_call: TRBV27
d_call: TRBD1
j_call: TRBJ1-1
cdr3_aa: ASSRPGTGYGTEAF

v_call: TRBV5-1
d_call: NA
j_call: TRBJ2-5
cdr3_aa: ASSPGTVQETQY

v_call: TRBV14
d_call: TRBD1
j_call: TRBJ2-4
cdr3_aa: ASSPFPDRPNDIQY

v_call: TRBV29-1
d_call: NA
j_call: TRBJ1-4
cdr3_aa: SVNTGRGSTNEKLF

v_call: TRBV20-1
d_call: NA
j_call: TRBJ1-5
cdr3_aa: SAGRTIYSNQPQH

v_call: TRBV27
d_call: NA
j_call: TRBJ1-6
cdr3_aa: ASSPLGENSPLH

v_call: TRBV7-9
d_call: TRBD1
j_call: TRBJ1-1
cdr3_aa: ASSLVGATGQGHTEAF

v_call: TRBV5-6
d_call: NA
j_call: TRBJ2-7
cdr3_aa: ASSPTLGISYEQY

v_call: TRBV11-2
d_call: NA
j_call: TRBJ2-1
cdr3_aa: ASATSGLKGF

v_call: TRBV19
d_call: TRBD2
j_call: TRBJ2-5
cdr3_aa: ASSPRTSGVGETQY